Listed below are T cell receptor beta chains from one sample, sequenced in a study of blood T cells in healthy people across ages. Each CDR3 protein gets one entry after TCRdb re-called the 5' RACE reads with MiXCR. The table shows more than 500,000 distinct CDR3 sequences, with around 27% occurring only once. In addition, the sample was reused for a study of T cells of mothers and their children.

Sequenced: blood. These receptors originate from a boy aged 2-9 years in good health. Each CDR3 is given with its conserved first and last residue. Fields, in order: V gene, CDR3 protein.

TRBV12-3/TRBV12-4,CASSLHDRPNTGELFF
TRBV7-2,CASSLGVQYGYTF
TRBV27,CASSLLGGQETQYF
TRBV7-6,CASSPDSDYEQYF
TRBV7-9,CASVLGGTYNDQFF
TRBV12-3/TRBV12-4,CASHQGPLLSGGYTF
TRBV28,CACTGSPSNQPQHF
TRBV6-2/TRBV6-3,CASSYGGRAFNEQFF
TRBV23-1,CASKTGGKYF
TRBV7-9,CASSASRDRTYEQYF
TRBV4-1,CASSQDLRASYEQYF
TRBV7-2,CASSLQLQGYGYTF
TRBV30,CAWSTQGPPYEQYF
TRBV11-2,CASTTPGTAHRLGAFF
TRBV2,CASTRQGQDGYGYTF
TRBV30,CAWSLERPQYF
TRBV2,CASGPPFSYTF
TRBV12-3/TRBV12-4,CASGRGEGAKGKLFF
TRBV14,CASSQDLGNYHEQYF
TRBV6-5,CASSYFSGGGTEAFF
TRBV12-5,CASGLNSQQPQHF
TRBV20-1,CSARVSGDIQYF
TRBV7-8,CASSLGYRTYEQYF
TRBV2,CASTKSGGPYNEQFF
TRBV6-6,CASTPGQLGKNIQYF
TRBV7-2,CASSLAPAGGNIQYF
TRBV6-5,CASSYPGNYGYTF
TRBV5-1,CASSWGDPYNEQFF
TRBV4-2,CASSHEWGGSYNEQFF